A selection of T cell receptor beta chains follows, all from one sample in a study of blood T cell repertoires in COVID-19. Profiling relied on immunoSEQ multiplex PCR, and the TCRdb table lists in-frame clones only, not all of them. The sample lists approximately 300,000 clones, roughly 90% occurring once. Sequencing was done on a sample of PBMCs or T cells enriched from blood (not recorded which). The receptors were gathered from a woman aged 25 to 39 who had recovered from COVID-19. CDR3s include the opening cysteine and the closing phenylalanine or tryptophan. Each record gives: V gene, D gene, J gene, clone size, CDR3 protein, CDR3 DNA. A D gene is named only where the DNA matches it firmly. The size entry is marked missing in some rows and otherwise reads once, few, many or a size class.

TRBV7-9	TRBD1	TRBJ2-7	.	CASSSRDRGAYEQYF	TGTGCCAGCAGTTCCCGGGACAGGGGTGCCTACGAGCAGTACTTC
TRBV7-9	.	TRBJ2-1	.	CASSFPRGGSDEQFF	TGTGCCAGCAGCTTCCCAAGGGGCGGTTCCGATGAGCAGTTCTTC
TRBV28	TRBD2	TRBJ2-7	.	CASAGEQQYF	TGTGCCAGCGCGGGGGAGCAGCAGTACTTC
TRBV27	.	TRBJ2-2	few	CASSTQPTERAGELFF	TGTGCCAGCAGTACCCAACCAACCGAGAGGGCCGGGGAGCTGTTTTTT
TRBV4-2	.	TRBJ1-1	.	CASSQEIGRGTEAFF	TGTGCCAGCAGCCAAGAGATCGGGAGGGGCACTGAAGCTTTCTTT
TRBV6-2/TRBV6-3	.	TRBJ1-6	.	CASSLRNRKLQGMGYNSPLHF	TGTGCCAGCAGCTTGAGGAACCGAAAACTTCAGGGGATGGGCTATAATTCACCCCTCCACTTT
TRBV5-4	.	TRBJ2-7	.	CASSGSVNPYEQYF	TGTGCCAGCAGCGGTAGCGTAAACCCCTACGAGCAGTACTTC
TRBV4-1	TRBD2	TRBJ2-1	.	CASSQVDGRNNEQFF	TGCGCCAGCAGCCAAGTGGACGGGAGGAACAATGAGCAGTTCTTC
TRBV19	TRBD1	TRBJ1-2	.	CASHRGVDRANYGYTF	TGTGCCAGCCACCGCGGGGTGGACAGGGCTAACTATGGCTACACCTTC
TRBV3-1/TRBV3-2	.	TRBJ2-1	.	CASSPTDSNNEQFF	TGTGCCAGCAGCCCAACGGACTCCAACAATGAGCAGTTCTTC
TRBV18	.	TRBJ2-2	.	CASSPRSQAVNTGELFF	TGTGCCAGCTCACCACGTTCTCAGGCCGTGAACACCGGGGAGCTGTTTTTT
TRBV10-3	TRBD1	TRBJ1-2	.	CAISELIPGQKADGYTF	TGTGCCATCAGTGAGTTGATACCGGGACAGAAGGCGGATGGCTACACCTTC
TRBV4-2	TRBD1	TRBJ1-2	.	CASSQDMGQGRGYTF	TGTGCCAGCAGCCAAGATATGGGACAGGGTCGTGGCTACACCTTC
TRBV10-3	.	TRBJ2-1	.	CAITGETYNEQFF	TGTGCCATCACAGGGGAAACCTACAATGAGCAGTTCTTC
TRBV4-1	TRBD1	TRBJ1-6	.	CASSLGTEYSPLHF	TGCGCCAGCAGCCTCGGGACAGAATATTCACCCCTCCACTTT
TRBV30	.	TRBJ1-5	once	CAWSLGGDQPQHF	TGTGCCTGGAGTCTAGGAGGGGATCAGCCCCAGCATTTT
TRBV19	TRBD1	TRBJ2-2	.	CASSQGQVNTGELFF	TGTGCCAGCTCCCAGGGACAGGTGAACACCGGGGAGCTGTTTTTT
TRBV28	TRBD1	TRBJ2-5	.	CASSRDRGGLETQYF	TGTGCCAGCTCCCGGGACAGGGGTGGTCTGGAGACCCAGTACTTC
TRBV6-1	.	TRBJ2-4	.	CASSAQTGRRAKNIQYF	TGTGCCAGCAGTGCACAGACAGGGAGGAGGGCCAAAAACATTCAGTACTTC
TRBV18	.	TRBJ2-1	.	CASSPIQYPSYNEQFF	TGTGCCAGCTCACCGATCCAGTATCCCTCCTACAATGAGCAGTTCTTC
TRBV28	.	TRBJ2-4	.	CASRVTGSRAKNIQYF	TGTGCCAGCAGAGTTACGGGTAGTAGGGCCAAAAACATTCAGTACTTC
TRBV7-2	.	TRBJ1-5	few	CASSLLGQNQPQHF	TGTGCCAGCAGCTTATTGGGGCAGAATCAGCCCCAGCATTTT
TRBV25-1	.	TRBJ2-1	.	CASSEPVYNEQFF	TGTGCCAGCAGTGAACCAGTCTACAATGAGCAGTTCTTC
TRBV19	.	TRBJ1-6	.	CASSTEGSNSPLHF	TGTGCCAGTAGTACAGAGGGCTCAAATTCACCCCTCCACTTT
TRBV18	.	TRBJ1-1	few	CASSPEQLNSAFF	TGTGCCAGCTCACCAGAACAGCTCAACTCAGCTTTCTTT
TRBV19	.	TRBJ2-2	few	CASRQDSIGELFF	TGTGCCAGTAGGCAGGACTCTATCGGGGAGCTGTTTTTT
TRBV4-2	TRBD2	TRBJ2-7	.	CASSLAGLAHSYEQYF	TGTGCCAGCAGCCTCGCCGGACTAGCGCACTCCTACGAGCAGTACTTC
TRBV10-3	TRBD1	TRBJ1-5	.	CATTDRESSNQPQHF	TGTGCCACTACGGACAGGGAATCCTCCAATCAGCCCCAGCATTTT